The rows below give T cell receptor beta chains drawn from one sample of a study of cytomegalovirus exposure and HLA in healthy donors. Some clones are missing from TCRdb's copy, which holds only in-frame ones; the method was immunoSEQ multiplex PCR. Here the sample spans hundreds of thousands of clones, 70% to 85% being singletons. The sample consisted of PBMCs. These receptors were obtained from a woman aged 55-70 years in good health and CMV-seropositive. CDR3s include the opening cysteine and the closing phenylalanine or tryptophan. Each record gives: D gene, clone size, J gene, V gene, CDR3 DNA, CDR3 protein. The D gene is left open where the match is weak. Clone size appears in some rows only: once, few, many, or a class for an expanded clone.

d_call: TRBD1
clone_size: few
j_call: TRBJ1-4
v_call: TRBV5-4
cdr3_nt: TGTGCCAGCAGCACCCGGGACAGATCTAATGAAAAACTGTTTTTT
cdr3_aa: CASSTRDRSNEKLFF

d_call: TRBD1
clone_size: -
j_call: TRBJ2-7
v_call: TRBV18
cdr3_nt: TGTGCCAGCGGGGACAGGGAGACCTACGAGCAGTACTTC
cdr3_aa: CASGDRETYEQYF

d_call: -
clone_size: -
j_call: TRBJ1-1
v_call: TRBV6-5
cdr3_nt: TGTGCCAGCAGTTTGTACGGGAGGGCTTTCTTT
cdr3_aa: CASSLYGRAFF

d_call: TRBD2
clone_size: -
j_call: TRBJ2-2
v_call: TRBV5-1
cdr3_nt: TGCGCCAGCAGCTCTATAGCGGGGGGAAACACCGGGGAGCTGTTTTTT
cdr3_aa: CASSSIAGGNTGELFF

d_call: -
clone_size: -
j_call: TRBJ2-2
v_call: TRBV10-3
cdr3_nt: TGTGCCGCGGGCGCTAGCGAGAACACCGGGGAGCTGTTTTTT
cdr3_aa: CAAGASENTGELFF

d_call: TRBD1
clone_size: -
j_call: TRBJ1-2
v_call: TRBV28
cdr3_nt: TGTGCCAGCAGTTTTGGGACAGGTCTATATGGCTACACCTTC
cdr3_aa: CASSFGTGLYGYTF

d_call: -
clone_size: -
j_call: TRBJ1-4
v_call: TRBV30
cdr3_nt: TGTGCCTGGAGTGTTAGGGGAGGGGGAAGCCATGAAAAACTGTTTTTT
cdr3_aa: CAWSVRGGGSHEKLFF

d_call: -
clone_size: -
j_call: TRBJ2-2
v_call: TRBV6-6
cdr3_nt: TGTGCCAGCAGTTACAACAGGCTCACCGGGGAGCTGTTTTTT
cdr3_aa: CASSYNRLTGELFF

d_call: -
clone_size: -
j_call: TRBJ2-7
v_call: TRBV10-3
cdr3_nt: TGTGCCATCAGTGAGCGGGGTACTTTAGTCTACGAGCAGTACTTC
cdr3_aa: CAISERGTLVYEQYF

d_call: TRBD1
clone_size: -
j_call: TRBJ1-1
v_call: TRBV5-1
cdr3_nt: TGCGCCAGCCGTATTTCCGGGACAGGGCGGGAAGCTTTCTTT
cdr3_aa: CASRISGTGREAFF

d_call: -
clone_size: once
j_call: TRBJ1-1
v_call: TRBV5-1
cdr3_nt: TGCGCCAGCAGCGGGGGGGACTCATACACTGAAGCTTTCTTT
cdr3_aa: CASSGGDSYTEAFF

d_call: -
clone_size: -
j_call: TRBJ2-2
v_call: TRBV30
cdr3_nt: TGTGCCTGGAGTTTAGTACCCAACACCGGGGAGCTGTTTTTT
cdr3_aa: CAWSLVPNTGELFF

d_call: -
clone_size: once
j_call: TRBJ1-1
v_call: TRBV2
cdr3_nt: TGTGCCAGCAGTGGTACCCGGGGGGATAACACTGAAGCTTTCTTT
cdr3_aa: CASSGTRGDNTEAFF

d_call: TRBD1
clone_size: -
j_call: TRBJ2-5
v_call: TRBV11-2
cdr3_nt: TGTGCCAGCAGCCCCAGGGACAGGGGATGGGAGACCCAGTACTTC
cdr3_aa: CASSPRDRGWETQYF

d_call: TRBD2
clone_size: -
j_call: TRBJ2-3
v_call: TRBV19
cdr3_nt: TGTGCCAGTAGTATCGACATACTAGCGGGAGGGAGCACAGATACGCAGTATTTT
cdr3_aa: CASSIDILAGGSTDTQYF

d_call: TRBD1
clone_size: -
j_call: TRBJ2-1
v_call: TRBV28
cdr3_nt: TGTGCCAGCAGCCCGGTTGGGACAGTCTACAATGAGCAGTTCTTC
cdr3_aa: CASSPVGTVYNEQFF

d_call: -
clone_size: -
j_call: TRBJ1-1
v_call: TRBV4-1
cdr3_nt: TGCGCCAGCAGCCAAGATGCGGGTGGAAGGGTTGAAGCTTTCTTT
cdr3_aa: CASSQDAGGRVEAFF

d_call: TRBD2
clone_size: -
j_call: TRBJ2-3
v_call: TRBV5-1
cdr3_nt: TGCGCCAGCAGCTTGGTTCTAGCGGGGGGTGCCCAGGGTACGCAGTATTTT
cdr3_aa: CASSLVLAGGAQGTQYF

d_call: -
clone_size: few
j_call: TRBJ1-4
v_call: TRBV27
cdr3_nt: TGTGCCAGCACCTGGGCCCCCTTGGGTGAAAAACTGTTTTTT
cdr3_aa: CASTWAPLGEKLFF

d_call: -
clone_size: -
j_call: TRBJ1-1
v_call: TRBV2
cdr3_nt: TGTGCCAGCAGCTTTATAGTGGGACAGAACACTGAAGCTTTCTTT
cdr3_aa: CASSFIVGQNTEAFF